A selection of T cell receptor beta chains follows, all from one sample in a study of brain metastases from non-small cell lung cancer. The table came from immunoSEQ multiplex PCR; TCRdb's copy has only in-frame clones and leaves some out. The profile covers some 4,000 clones, with roughly 87% appearing a single time and roughly 3.9% taken by the ten largest. The sample was primary lung tumor tissue. The source of these receptors is a donor aged 40 or over with non-small cell lung cancer. Each CDR3 is given with its conserved first and last residue. D genes are given only for firm matches. The listing skips clone size in some rows; elsewhere it reads once, few, many or a size class.

size,length,J,V,D,DNA,CDR3
.,15,TRBJ2-5,TRBV2,.,TGTGCCAGCAGTGCCCCGCGGGGAATAGGGGAGACCCAGTACTTC,CASSAPRGIGETQYF
.,17,TRBJ2-5,TRBV2,TRBD2,TGTGCCAGCAGTTTGCGTGGGGCGGGGGACGGTTTAAAGACCCAGTACTTC,CASSLRGAGDGLKTQYF
.,16,TRBJ1-2,TRBV19,.,TGTGCCAGTAGTCCCCCCGTACATGCAGGTGGTTATGGCTACACCTTC,CASSPPVHAGGYGYTF
.,12,TRBJ1-1,TRBV19,.,TGTGCCAGTAGTATAGGAGGCCTTGAAGCTTTCTTT,CASSIGGLEAFF
.,13,TRBJ1-5,TRBV19,.,TGTGCCAGTACGGGGGGCCCATATCAGTCCCAGCATTTT,CASTGGPYQSQHF
.,13,TRBJ1-3,TRBV3-1/TRBV3-2,.,TGTGCCAGCAGCCAAGATCAGACAGCCACCATATATTTT,CASSQDQTATIYF
.,14,TRBJ1-6,TRBV6-5,TRBD1,TGTGCCAGCAGAGGGACAGATTATAATTCACCCCTCCACTTT,CASRGTDYNSPLHF
once,16,TRBJ2-3,TRBV10-3,.,TGTGCCATCAGTCCCCGAGCGGATAGGAGCACAGATACGCAGTATTTT,CAISPRADRSTDTQYF
.,15,TRBJ2-5,TRBV7-7,.,TGTGCTAGCAGCTTAGGGTCGGGGCGAGTTCGGACCCAGTACTTC,CASSLGSGRVRTQYF
.,15,TRBJ2-3,TRBV7-3,.,TGTGCCAGCAGCGTCGGCCAAGGATTCGAAGATACGCAGTATTTT,CASSVGQGFEDTQYF
large,15,TRBJ1-2,TRBV13,TRBD1,TGTGCCAGCAGCTTAGAGGACAGGCCGAACTATGGCTACACCTTC,CASSLEDRPNYGYTF
.,18,TRBJ1-5,TRBV11-3,TRBD1,TGTGCCAGCAGCTTAATGACGGGGACAGTGGGGCGGTGTCAGCCCCAGCATTTT,CASSLMTGTVGRCQPQHF
.,15,TRBJ1-6,TRBV4-3,TRBD1,TGCGCCAGCAGCCAATCGACAGGGCCAAATTCACCCCTCCACTTT,CASSQSTGPNSPLHF
.,15,TRBJ2-2,TRBV30,.,TGTGCCTGGAGTGTACAGGGCCTACACACCGGGGAGCTGTTTTTT,CAWSVQGLHTGELFF
.,11,TRBJ2-3,TRBV6-2/TRBV6-3,.,TGTGCCAGCAGTCTCCCCCATACGCAGTATTTT,CASSLPHTQYF
.,15,TRBJ1-6,TRBV7-2,.,TGTGCCAGCAGCTTGCAGGGAAGGTCGGATTCACCCCTTCACTTT,CASSLQGRSDSPLHF
.,12,TRBJ2-2,TRBV2,.,TGTGCCAGCAGTCTCCACACCGGGGAGCTGTTTTTT,CASSLHTGELFF
.,13,TRBJ1-2,TRBV7-9,TRBD1,TGTACCAGCAGCGGGGGACAGCTCTATGGCTACACCTTC,CTSSGGQLYGYTF
.,11,TRBJ1-1,TRBV19,.,TGTGCCAGTAGTCTCCAGGGAGCGGCTTTCTTT,CASSLQGAAFF
.,14,TRBJ1-6,TRBV6-5,.,TGTGCCAGCAGGGTCGGCGGGGGCAATTCACCCCTCCACTTT,CASRVGGGNSPLHF
.,14,TRBJ1-1,TRBV5-1,.,TGCGCCAGCAGCTTGGTGGAGGGAGGCACTGAAGCTTTCTTT,CASSLVEGGTEAFF
.,16,TRBJ2-3,TRBV6-1,.,TGTGCCAGCAGTGAAACGGGACCACTATTCACAGATACGCAGTATTTT,CASSETGPLFTDTQYF
.,15,TRBJ2-5,TRBV16,TRBD1,TGTGCCAGCAGCCAATCACAGGGGATTGGGGAGACCCAGTACTTC,CASSQSQGIGETQYF
.,13,TRBJ2-1,TRBV7-3,.,TGTGCCAGCAGCGGCCCAGGGAACAATGAGCAGTTCTTC,CASSGPGNNEQFF
.,14,TRBJ1-2,TRBV7-2,.,TGTGCCAGCAGCTCTCCGGACGGTCGAGAAGGCTACACCTTC,CASSSPDGREGYTF
.,14,TRBJ2-2,TRBV6-4,.,TGTGCCAGCAGCGGCGGCCTGAACACCGGGGAGCTGTTTTTT,CASSGGLNTGELFF
few,15,TRBJ2-3,TRBV28,.,TGTGCCAGCCTAAGGGGTGCAGGGTTTCAATATACGCAGTATTTT,CASLRGAGFQYTQYF
.,16,TRBJ2-4,TRBV5-1,.,TGCGCCAGCAGCTCGGACAGGAGCGGGGCCAAAAACATTCAGTACTTC,CASSSDRSGAKNIQYF
.,13,TRBJ2-7,TRBV7-3,.,TGTGCCAGCAGCTTAACACCGGGGGACGAGCAGTACTTC,CASSLTPGDEQYF
few,14,TRBJ1-1,TRBV9,.,TGTGCCAGCAGCGTAACAGATATGAACACTGAAGCTTTCTTT,CASSVTDMNTEAFF
.,11,TRBJ2-7,TRBV28,.,TGTGCCAGCAGTTTAGGGGTAGATATTCACTTC,CASSLGVDIHF
few,18,TRBJ1-1,TRBV24-1,TRBD1,TGTGCCACCAGTGATTCAAAAGCAGGGGGTCTGATGAACACTGAAGCTTTCTTT,CATSDSKAGGLMNTEAFF
.,11,TRBJ2-4,TRBV2,.,TGTGCCAGCAGTGCCTCCCTGATTCAGTACTTC,CASSASLIQYF
few,14,TRBJ2-7,TRBV6-5,TRBD1,TGTGCCAGCAGTTCCGGGACAGGGTTCTTCGAGCAGTACTTC,CASSSGTGFFEQYF
.,15,TRBJ2-1,TRBV27,.,TGTGCCAGCAGCTCCCTAGAGGGGGGCCACAATGAGCAGTTCTTC,CASSSLEGGHNEQFF
.,17,TRBJ1-1,TRBV13,TRBD1,TGTGCCAGCAGCCTCCACCCCGGGACAGGGGGCGGCACTGAAGCTTTCTTT,CASSLHPGTGGGTEAFF
.,14,TRBJ2-3,TRBV7-3,.,TGTGCCAGCAGCACCACCGGGGGCACAGATACGCAGTATTTT,CASSTTGGTDTQYF
.,13,TRBJ2-1,TRBV4-3,.,TGCGCCAGCAGCCAAGATCACGGCAATGAGCAGTTCTTC,CASSQDHGNEQFF
.,15,TRBJ2-1,TRBV5-4,.,TGTGCCAGCAGCTTAGCGACGGGGCTGAACAATGAGCAGTTCTTC,CASSLATGLNNEQFF
.,14,TRBJ2-7,TRBV7-3,.,TGTGCCAGCAGCTCCACGGGACTCCCGGGGGAGCAGTACTTC,CASSSTGLPGEQYF
.,16,TRBJ2-3,TRBV4-2,TRBD2,TGTGCCAGCAGCCAAGTGAGAAGCGGGGGGGCAGATACGCAGTATTTT,CASSQVRSGGADTQYF
.,14,TRBJ1-2,TRBV6-5,.,TGTGCCAGCAGTTACTCAGCCGGGGGGTATGGCTACACCTTC,CASSYSAGGYGYTF
few,14,TRBJ1-5,TRBV19,.,TGTGCCAGTAGTATCCTAGATAGCAATCAGCCCCAGCATTTT,CASSILDSNQPQHF
.,13,TRBJ1-1,TRBV7-8,.,TGTGCCAGCAGCTTAATAGGGGATACTGAAGCTTTCTTT,CASSLIGDTEAFF
.,18,TRBJ2-2,TRBV15,TRBD1,TGTGCCACCAGCAGAGCCCCGACAGGGGGTTGGAACACCGGGGAGCTGTTTTTT,CATSRAPTGGWNTGELFF
.,15,TRBJ1-1,TRBV7-9,TRBD1,TGTGCCAGCAGCCGGGATACAGGGGTCGGGACTGAAGCTTTCTTT,CASSRDTGVGTEAFF
.,17,TRBJ1-2,TRBV7-9,.,TGTGCCTCCCGCGCCCGCACGGGGGGGTCCCGGACTGGTGGCTACACCTTC,CASRARTGGSRTGGYTF
.,15,TRBJ2-2,TRBV5-1,TRBD1,TGCGCCAGCAGCACGACAGGGGGCGGCACCGGGGAGCTGTTTTTT,CASSTTGGGTGELFF
.,15,TRBJ1-4,TRBV7-9,.,TGTGCCAGCAGCCCCGATGGGGGGTTGCGCGAAAAACTGTTTTTT,CASSPDGGLREKLFF
.,15,TRBJ1-1,TRBV6-1,.,TGTGCCAGCAGTGAAGCCGGGCATTGGGGCACTGAAGCTTTCTTT,CASSEAGHWGTEAFF
.,13,TRBJ2-6,TRBV10-3,.,TGTGCCATCAGTGGAGCTGGGGCCAACGTCCTGACTTTC,CAISGAGANVLTF
.,15,TRBJ2-1,TRBV6-5,TRBD2,TGTGCCAGCAAGCCCGGACTAGCGGGGTACAATGAGCAGTTCTTC,CASKPGLAGYNEQFF
.,14,TRBJ1-1,TRBV30,TRBD1,TGTGCCTTCGACCGGGACAGGGTAAACACTGAAGCTTTCTTT,CAFDRDRVNTEAFF